This T cell receptor beta chain came from a study of radiation and T cells in renal cell carcinoma. The protocol was immunoSEQ multiplex PCR, while the TCRdb copy is restricted to in-frame clones and leaves out a portion. The sample lists some 72,000 clones, about 80% occurring once. Time point in this sample: blood 2 weeks post-SBRT. Documented treatment: 15 Gy SBRT to primary tumor, nephrectomy 4 weeks later. The CDR3 is made up of 15 amino acids. CDR1 and CDR2 from the germline V gene are SGHAT and FQNNGV. Trimming took off 5 bases at V and 1 base at J, with 14 bases between the two ends. The sample consisted of blood, taken from a patient whose treatment included radiotherapy and nephrectomy. The receptor's source is a man in his sixties with renal cell carcinoma. The V call is TRBV11-2, the J call TRBJ1-1; D is unresolved. This chain's CDR3 is CASSRLMGWNTEAFF. The CDR3 DNA reads TGTGCCAGCAGCCGACTTATGGGGTGGAACACTGAAGCTTTCTTT.